This TCR beta chain was sequenced during a study of radiation and T cells in renal cell carcinoma. Generated by immunoSEQ multiplex PCR, the TCRdb table keeps only in-frame clones and is missing some. The profile shows about 74,000 clones, approximately 90% of them singletons. Per germline, CDR1 SGHVS and CDR2 FQNEAQ. After removal of 5 bases from V and 0 bases from J, the junction contained 5 bases not matched to a gene. The CDR3 extends over 15 amino acids. Time point noted: blood 4 weeks post-SBRT, at nephrectomy. Noted treatment: 15 Gy SBRT to primary tumor, nephrectomy 4 weeks later. The specimen comprised blood, sampled from a patient whose treatment included radiotherapy and nephrectomy. The TCR sequence derives from a woman between 65 and 79 years old with renal cell carcinoma. The gene calls are TRBV7-8 and TRBJ2-7, with TRBD1 matching 9 bases. Here the CDR3 reads CASSRTGVNSYEQYF. The CDR3, as DNA: TGTGCCAGCAGCCGGACAGGGGTCAACTCCTACGAGCAGTACTTC.